Listed here is a single T cell receptor beta chain. This receptor's antigen is unknown. Base qualities are missing; no much larger clone stands one base away. The source of the sample is a study of blood T cell repertoires in COVID-19 (TCRdb year 2020). Describing the broader study: Samples covering the acute and convalescent phases of COVID-19 were provided by collaborators in the United States, Italy and Spain. The material from the prospective study consisted of cDNA or gDNA derived from T cells, B-cell-depleted T cells, or PBMCs. Where available, HLA class I and class II types were obtained from metadata supplied by the sample provider rather than from assay-based typing. Sample metadata almost always included a de-identified subject ID, COVID-19 status, age in years and sex. Deeply sampled blood TCRbeta repertoires from subjects exposed to, actively infected with, or recovered from COVID-19 were included in the dataset. The repertoires were released in a freely available public database meant as a resource for research on the immune response to SARS-CoV-2. The samples were drawn from two sources: the first 160 participants of the ongoing ImmuneRACE study, and about 1,300 subjects contributed by 6 global collaborators. On the study overall, not on this receptor specifically: How much clinical and demographic metadata was included differed by source and by participant, and the metadata was provided uncurated.

Deletion took 5 bases off V and 6 bases off J, with a span of 13 bases between the germline ends. The germline V gene sets CDR1 to SGHAT and CDR2 to FQNNGV. The CDR3 measures 14 amino acids from cysteine to phenylalanine. Just the 42-base CDR3 DNA is kept, in frame starting at base 1. The immunoSEQ Assay, a bias-controlled multiplex PCR, was used to amplify TCRbeta CDR3 regions from genomic DNA. The study's processing was this. Nucleated cell counts per sample were estimated from amplification of reference gene primers within the assay. To quantify the absolute abundance of each unique TCRbeta CDR3 rearrangement, sequence reads were collapsed and filtered. For each sample, productive Simpson clonality was calculated as the square root of Simpson's diversity index over productive rearrangements. Imported from immuneACCESS, the table was reduced by TCRdb to in-frame sequences with V and J called. These copies leave out some clones; in studies compared against another copy, an unresolved V gene accounts for under half, and the cause of the remainder is not known. V and J calls and clone size are as listed in that table; D and trimming were resolved from the DNA. The sample has 150,000 to 200,000 clones on record, 75% to 90% of them singletons. The top ten clones comprise roughly 6.7% of the sample.

Each collaborating institution followed its own protocols to collect whole blood in K2EDTA tubes. For TCRbeta analysis, collaborator samples were shipped as frozen whole blood, as isolated PBMCs, or as DNA extracted from either sample type. Source material: peripheral blood. In this chain, TRBV11-2 is recombined with TRBJ2-2; a tentative D match to TRBD1 spans 6 bases. The clonotype comes from a man aged 35 to 55 with acute or convalescent COVID-19. The sequenced DNA is TGTGCCAGCAGCACCCAGGGGTTTGCCGGGGAGCTGTTTTTT. Its coded protein is CASSTQGFAGELFF.